This T cell receptor (beta chain) was documented in a study of blood T cell repertoires in COVID-19. Germline V gene data show CDR1 as KGHDR and CDR2 as SFDVKD. With 9 bases removed from V and 0 bases from J, the gap between germline ends came to 8 bases. This CDR3 spans 13 amino acids. Assay: immunoSEQ multiplex PCR; the TCRdb copy retains only in-frame clones and omits some. Among 200,000 to 250,000 clones listed, roughly 86% were seen once. The source material was PBMCs or T cells enriched from blood (not recorded which). This chain joins TRBV24-1 and TRBJ1-3; no reliable D call. This sequence originates from a man younger than 35 with acute COVID-19. The CDR3 DNA follows: TGTGCCACCTCTCCTAGCTCTGGAAACACCATATATTTT. Translation gives CATSPSSGNTIYF.